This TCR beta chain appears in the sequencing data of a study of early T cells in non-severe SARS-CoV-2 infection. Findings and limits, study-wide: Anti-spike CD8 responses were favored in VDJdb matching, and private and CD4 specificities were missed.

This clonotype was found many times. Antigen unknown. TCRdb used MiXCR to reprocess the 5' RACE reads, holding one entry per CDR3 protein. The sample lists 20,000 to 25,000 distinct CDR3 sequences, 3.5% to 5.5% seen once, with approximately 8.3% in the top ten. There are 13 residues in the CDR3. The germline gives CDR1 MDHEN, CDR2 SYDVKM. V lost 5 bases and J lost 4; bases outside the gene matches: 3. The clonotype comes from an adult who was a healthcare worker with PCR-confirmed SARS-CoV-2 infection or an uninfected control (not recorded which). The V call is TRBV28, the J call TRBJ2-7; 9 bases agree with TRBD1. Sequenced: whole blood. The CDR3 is CASSNRGRYEQYF. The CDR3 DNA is TGTGCCAGCAGTAACAGGGGGCGGTACGAGCAGTACTTC.